This passage covers 13 T cell receptor beta chains from one sample sequenced in a study of T-cell reconstitution after alpha-beta-depleted transplantation in children. Preparing the TCRbeta library involved the use of unique molecular identifiers. TCRdb independently ran MiXCR on the PCR reads; one entry per CDR3 protein. The sample records some 440,000 distinct CDR3 sequences, around 15% being singletons. This specimen consisted of PBMCs, mostly from graft donor cells, obtained 360 days after TCRalphabeta/CD19-depleted stem cell transplant. The origin of the receptors is a boy younger than two who had a stem cell transplant for Wiskott-Aldrich syndrome, so the T cells may come from the graft donor.

The chain combines TRBV12-3 or TRBV12-4 with TRBJ2-5, with a weak D call TRBD2 (5 bases). V lost 0 bases and J lost 7, with 9 bases in between. CDR3 length: 13 residues. CDR3 amino acids: CASSLAGIGTQYF. Here the CDR3 DNA reads TGTGCCAGCAGTTTAGCCGGGATCGGGACCCAGTACTTC.

The table lists this clonotype with many counts. The chain carries TRBV12-3 or TRBV12-4 and TRBJ1-6; D uncertain. The CDR3 is 14 residues long. Trimming left V 7 bases short and J 4 bases short, with 11 bases between. The CDR3 region has the DNA TGTGCCAGCATTCCCGACTCGTATAATTCACCCCTCCACTTT. This gives the protein CASIPDSYNSPLHF.

The gene calls are TRBV12-3 or TRBV12-4 and TRBJ1-3, with D possibly TRBD1 on 5 matching bases. V shed 3 bases and J shed 4 bases, with 10 bases lying between them. The CDR3 has 14 amino acids. The CDR3 DNA follows: TGTGCCAGCAGTTTCAGGGTTCCGGGAAACACCATATATTTT. This sequence encodes CASSFRVPGNTIYF.

The chain links TRBV4-1 to TRBJ2-1; TRBD2 might be the D (6 bases). The CDR3 totals 18 residues. Germline assignment: CDR1 MGHRA and CDR2 YSYEKL. Trimming removed 3 bases at V and 3 bases at J, with 21 bases between. This CDR3 is CASSHTVTGTFFYNEQFF. In DNA form, the CDR3 reads TGCGCCAGCAGCCATACCGTGACCGGGACTTTCTTCTACAATGAGCAGTTCTTC.

The chain combines TRBV27 with TRBJ2-7; D not certain. Germline-derived CDR1 and CDR2 are MNHEY and SMNVEV (reference sequence). V lost 3 bases, J lost 6 bases, and 12 bases lay in between. The CDR3 runs to 13 residues. CDR3 DNA sequence: TGTGCCAGCAGTTTTAGGGTTGGGGTCGAGCAGTACTTC. Protein product: CASSFRVGVEQYF.

The chain employs TRBV5-1 and TRBJ2-7, with 9 bases that match TRBD2. CDR1 and CDR2 from the germline V gene are SGHRS and YFSETQ. CDR3 length: 14 amino acids. Trimming removed 7 bases from V and 4 bases from J; junction bases left unmatched: 9. The CDR3 DNA reads TGCGCCAGCTGGGGACTAGCCCCAGAATACGAGCAGTACTTC. Translation: CASWGLAPEYEQYF.

V gene TRBV6-1 combines with J gene TRBJ2-3; 7 bases map to TRBD1. V lost 7 bases to trimming and J lost 6 bases; unmatched junction nucleotides: 7. Per the germline V gene, CDR1 is MNHNS and CDR2 is SASEGT. The CDR3 runs 13 residues. In nucleotides, the CDR3 is TGTGCCAGCACAGAGACAGGGCGGGATACGCAGTATTTT. Translation: CASTETGRDTQYF.

This clonotype showed up just once. A much larger clone differs by one base, so this may be a read error. The chain couples TRBV4-3 to TRBJ2-1; no definite D call. The CDR3 contains 15 residues. Germline CDR1 and CDR2: LGHNA and YSLEER. CDR3 protein: CSSSQDRVFNHEQFF. As DNA, the CDR3 is TGCTCCAGCAGCCAAGATAGGGTGTTTAACCATGAGCAGTTCTTC.

The gene calls are TRBV5-5 and TRBJ2-1; 9 bases fit TRBD2. Germline trimming cut 0 bases from V and 6 bases from J; bases unmatched to any gene: 4. Per germline, CDR1 SGHKS and CDR2 YYEKEE (reference sequence). CDR3 length: 15 amino acids. The CDR3, as DNA: TGTGCCAGCAGCTTGGGGACTAGCGTTGGCAATGAGCAGTTCTTC. This codes for CASSLGTSVGNEQFF.

This clonotype occurred once. The rearrangement joins TRBV3-1 to TRBJ2-5; D tentatively reads TRBD1 or TRBD2 (6 bases each). CDR3 length: 17 amino acids. CDR1 is LGHDT and CDR2 is YNNKEL in the germline V gene (reference sequence). Trimming removed 0 bases from V and 1 base from J, with 15 bases in between. CDR3 region: CASSQDASWGAQETQYF. The DNA for the CDR3 is TGTGCCAGCAGCCAAGATGCGTCATGGGGGGCCCAAGAGACCCAGTACTTC.

The V gene is TRBV4-3, the J gene TRBJ2-7; D call uncertain. This CDR3 spans 14 amino acids. V was trimmed by 0 bases and J by 5 bases, leaving 11 bases between them. CDR1 is LGHNA, CDR2 YSLEER, per germline. CDR3 bases: TGCGCCAGCAGCCAAGATAGGGTAAGGGACGAGCAGTACTTC. Its translation: CASSQDRVRDEQYF.

V is TRBV3-1 and J is TRBJ2-7, with a possible D match to TRBD2 (5 bases). This CDR3 spans 15 amino acids. The germline V gene has CDR1 LGHDT and CDR2 YNNKEL (reference sequence). V was shortened by 1 base and J by 9 bases, with 19 bases between the two germline ends. CDR3 loop: CASSQVRTAAFGQYF. The CDR3, as DNA: TGTGCCAGCAGCCAAGTGAGGACTGCAGCTTTTGGGCAGTACTTC.

The sample holds a few counts of this clonotype. The gene calls are TRBV27 and TRBJ2-2; TRBD1 matches at 8 bases. CDR3 length: 15 amino acids. Germline V CDR1 and CDR2: MNHEY, SMNVEV (reference sequence). V trimming: 7 bases; J trimming: 7 bases; junction bases outside the gene matches: 11. The CDR3: CASNVGAGGFGELFF. The CDR3 DNA reads as TGTGCCAGCAACGTAGGGGCAGGGGGCTTCGGGGAGCTGTTTTTT.